This TCR beta chain is drawn from a study of T cell responses to AZD1222 COVID-19 vaccine. Study results and caveats: Vaccination with two AZD1222 doses was followed by a rise in Spike-specific TCR breadth and depth. Only six or seven AZD1222 recipients were seropositive at baseline.

A remark on this clone: Antigen: not known.

The CDR3 is 13 amino acids. The germline CDR1 and CDR2 sequences are GTSNPN and SVGIG (reference sequence). The V and J ends lost 4 bases and 3 bases respectively, with 10 bases between them. Generated by immunoSEQ multiplex PCR, the TCRdb table keeps only in-frame clones and is missing some. In the table there are more than 85,000 clones, roughly 90% of which are singletons. This chain links TRBV30 with TRBJ2-1; possible D gene TRBD2, 5 bases. The clonotype originates from an adult in good health. Sequenced here: peripheral blood, sampled on day 0 of AZD1222 vaccination. For the CDR3, the DNA is TGTGCCTGGACAGACTATCTCTACAATGAGCAGTTCTTC. As protein: CAWTDYLYNEQFF.